Listed below are T cell receptor beta chains from one sample, sequenced in a study of T-cell reconstitution after alpha-beta-depleted transplantation in children. TCRdb called the PCR reads again in MiXCR, with one record for every CDR3 protein. The table records some 840,000 distinct CDR3 sequences, roughly 15% of them present only once. The sequenced sample was PBMCs, mostly from graft donor cells, obtained 360 days after TCRalphabeta/CD19-depleted stem cell transplant. Receptor source: a male patient aged 5 to 17 who had a stem cell transplant for acute lymphoblastic leukemia, so the T cells may come from the graft donor. CDR3s include the opening cysteine and the closing phenylalanine or tryptophan. D genes are given only for firm matches. Clone size is not always given. Where it is, it says once, few, many or a class for expanded clones.

>few|TRBV6-5|TRBJ1-4|TRBD1
TGTGCCAGCAGTTTCCGGGACAGGGCTGAAAAACTGTTTTTT
CASSFRDRAEKLFF
>many|TRBV5-1|TRBJ2-7|.
TGCGCCAGCAGCTTGGTGGGGAAGACCCCCTACGAGCAGTACTTC
CASSLVGKTPYEQYF
>few|TRBV24-1|TRBJ2-3|TRBD2
TGTGCCACCAGTGATCCGGGACTAGCGGGCACAGATACGCAGTATTTT
CATSDPGLAGTDTQYF
>few|TRBV7-9|TRBJ2-7|.
TGTGCCAGCAGCTTAGCCAATCGCTACGAGCAGTACTTC
CASSLANRYEQYF
>many|TRBV12-3/TRBV12-4|TRBJ2-1|.
TGTGCCAGCAGTTTGTCCAGGGCGTATGAGCAGTTCTTC
CASSLSRAYEQFF
>.|TRBV6-1|TRBJ2-1|.
TGTGCCAGCAGTCCCTTCCGGGGCCCCAATGAGCAGTTCTTC
CASSPFRGPNEQFF
>few|TRBV9|TRBJ2-1|.
TGTGCCAGCAGCCCCCCCCGTCTAGGCTCCTACAATGAGCAGTTCTTC
CASSPPRLGSYNEQFF
>many|TRBV20-1|TRBJ2-7|.
TGCAGTGCCTACCACGGTCTTGAGCAGTACTTC
CSAYHGLEQYF
>.|TRBV20-1|TRBJ2-5|TRBD2
TGCAGTGCCCCTGGACTAGTCCCCCAAGAGACCCAGTACTTC
CSAPGLVPQETQYF
>many|TRBV27|TRBJ2-7|TRBD2
TGTGCCAGCACCGCTAGCGGCGAGCAGTACTTC
CASTASGEQYF
>.|TRBV3-1|TRBJ1-5|TRBD1
TGTGCCAGCAGCCGGGGATGGCAGGGACAGGGCCCAGTGGCCCAGCATTTT
CASSRGWQGQGPVAQHF
>.|TRBV14|TRBJ1-1|TRBD1
TGTGCCAGCAGCCCCAGGGGGCGCGCCACTGAAGCTTTCTTT
CASSPRGRATEAFF
>few|TRBV27|TRBJ1-1|.
TGTGCCAGCAGGGGGGGAGGGGCGGGGCTAAACACTGAAGCTTTCTTT
CASRGGGAGLNTEAFF
>few|TRBV20-1|TRBJ2-7|.
TGCAGTGCTAGGTGGGCCTACGAGCAGTACTTC
CSARWAYEQYF
>.|TRBV20-1|TRBJ1-2|.
TGCAGTGCCGAAACCTCCTCTCACTATGGCTACACCTTC
CSAETSSHYGYTF
>.|TRBV5-1|TRBJ2-2|TRBD2
TGCGCCAGCAGCTTCGGTTGGCTAGCGGGAGTTGGCACCGGGGAGCTGTTTTTT
CASSFGWLAGVGTGELFF
>few|TRBV5-6|TRBJ2-7|.
TGTGCCAGCAGCTTGGCGGGAGTCAACGAGCAGTACTTC
CASSLAGVNEQYF
>many|TRBV7-9|TRBJ2-2|.
TGTGCCAGCAGCTTACGTAGCGCCGGGGAGCTGTTTTTT
CASSLRSAGELFF
>.|TRBV10-3|TRBJ2-3|.
TGTGCCATCAGTGAGTCGTCTACCAGCGGAGATACGCAGTATTTT
CAISESSTSGDTQYF
>.|TRBV5-5|TRBJ1-3|.
TGTGCCAGCAGTGGACAACCGGGCTCTGGAAACACCATATATTTT
CASSGQPGSGNTIYF
>many|TRBV4-1|TRBJ2-1|.
TGCGCCAGCAGCCAAGTACGAGCGGTCCTCCACAATGAGCAGTTCTTC
CASSQVRAVLHNEQFF
>.|TRBV30|TRBJ1-5|.
TGTGCCTGGACCCTGGGGAGCAATCAGCCCCAGCATTTT
CAWTLGSNQPQHF
>.|TRBV3-1|TRBJ1-1|.
TGTGCCAGCAGCCAACGTCTGCTCGGACGGATAAACACTGAAGCTTTCTTT
CASSQRLLGRINTEAFF
>.|TRBV2|TRBJ1-1|.
TGTGCCAGCAGTGTCAATCTTAGGGGGACTGAAGCTTTCTTT
CASSVNLRGTEAFF
>few|TRBV5-5|TRBJ1-5|TRBD1
TGTGCCAGCAGCCCCGGGGCAGGGGGGATGAGCAATCAGCCCCAGCATTTT
CASSPGAGGMSNQPQHF
>.|TRBV7-2|TRBJ2-3|.
TGTGCCAGCAGCTTAGTTGGGGTCGCAGATACGCAGTATTTT
CASSLVGVADTQYF
>.|TRBV5-1|TRBJ1-2|.
TGCGCCAGCAGCTTGGTGGCCGACAAGTTTCGCTATGGCTACACCTTC
CASSLVADKFRYGYTF
>.|TRBV5-5|TRBJ2-7|TRBD2
TGTGCCAGCAGCTTGGGAGCGGGACCAGACTACGAGCAGTACTTC
CASSLGAGPDYEQYF
>.|TRBV7-2|TRBJ2-7|.
TGTGCCAGCAGCTTACAGGAGGGCTACGAGCAGTACTTC
CASSLQEGYEQYF
>.|TRBV3-1|TRBJ2-7|.
TGTGCCAGCAGACTGATGACAGGACCCTACGAGCAGTACTTC
CASRLMTGPYEQYF
>.|TRBV5-5|TRBJ1-1|.
TGTGCCAGCAGCGGGGACATATGGACTGAAGCTTTCTTT
CASSGDIWTEAFF
>.|TRBV12-3/TRBV12-4|TRBJ2-1|.
TGTGCCAGCACCCGGGGGAGAGCGGCCTACAATGAGCAGTTCTTC
CASTRGRAAYNEQFF
>few|TRBV3-1|TRBJ2-7|.
TGTGCCAGCAGCCAAGATCCGGACAGATCCTACGAGCAGTACTTC
CASSQDPDRSYEQYF
>few|TRBV15|TRBJ2-7|.
TGTGCCACCAGCAGGCTCGGGACTTTCGGCGAGCAGTACTTC
CATSRLGTFGEQYF
>few|TRBV5-1|TRBJ2-5|.
TGCGCCAGCAGCTTGGTACAGGGAATCCAAGAGACCCAGTACTTC
CASSLVQGIQETQYF
>many|TRBV2|TRBJ2-1|.
TGTGCCAGCAGCCGCAATGAGCAGTTCTTC
CASSRNEQFF
>few|TRBV9|TRBJ1-1|.
TGTGCCAGCAGAGGAGGGGCGAGCACTGAAGCTTTCTTT
CASRGGASTEAFF